This T cell receptor (beta chain) was sequenced for a study of Tregs in tolerant kidney transplant recipients. Clones were sequenced by immunoSEQ multiplex PCR, and TCRdb holds only the in-frame ones, with some missing. The sample comprises around 50,000 clones, around 88% of which are singletons, and 4.5% to 6.5% rests with the top ten. V gave up 1 base and J gave up 4 bases, with 10 bases separating them. The germline gives CDR1 SGHVS, CDR2 FQNEAQ. The CDR3 length is 15 residues. The gene calls are TRBV7-8 and TRBJ1-4; a possible D gene is TRBD1 (5 bases). This TCR was sampled from a human donor in good health. The sequenced sample was CD4+ T cells from blood. CDR3 sequence: CASSLEGRGNEKLFF. Written as DNA, the CDR3 is TGTGCCAGCAGCTTAGAAGGGAGGGGTAATGAAAAACTGTTTTTT.